This TCR beta chain was recovered during a study of T cell responses to AZD1222 COVID-19 vaccine. This CDR3 contains 15 residues. The germline CDR1 and CDR2 sequences are LNHDA and SQIVND (reference sequence). The junction had 17 bases not matched to a gene; V was cut back by 11 bases and J by 5 bases. The method was immunoSEQ multiplex PCR; TCRdb's version includes in-frame clones alone and lacks a portion of them. The data show over 150,000 clones, approximately 90% seen once. The receptor's source is an adult in good health. The rearrangement links TRBV19 to TRBJ2-5, with TRBD2 identical over 7 bases. Source: peripheral blood, taken on day 0 of MenACWY control vaccination. This CDR3 is CAAGAGDNRAETQYF. CDR3 DNA: TGTGCCGCCGGTGCGGGAGACAACCGGGCGGAGACCCAGTACTTC. The complete variable domain, with remaining parts taken from reference TRBV19 and TRBJ2-5, reads DGGITQSPKYLFRKEGQNVTLSCEQNLNHDAMYWYRQDPGQGLRLIYYSQIVNDFQKGDIAEGYSVSREKKESFPLTVTSAQKNPTAFYLCAAGAGDNRAETQYFGPGTRLLVL.